Following are 7 T cell receptor beta chains from one sample sequenced in a study of T cells after yellow fever vaccination. TCRdb passed the 5' RACE reads through MiXCR, listing each CDR3 protein once. Among approximately 550,000 distinct CDR3 sequences listed, less than 15% were seen once. Here the sequenced sample was PBMCs, taken on the day of the yellow fever booster vaccination. These receptors all come from a man in his thirties or forties who received the YFV17D yellow fever vaccine.

This clonotype was observed a handful of times. The rearrangement joins TRBV18 to TRBJ1-4; 7 bases are shared with TRBD1. Germline CDR1 reads KGHSH; CDR2 reads LQKENI. V gave up 3 bases and J gave up 6 bases; unmatched junction bases: 13. The CDR3 sequence is 17 residues long. The CDR3 DNA is TGTGCCAGCTCACCTATAAACCGACAGGGCTCGCATGAAAAACTGTTTTTT. This codes for CASSPINRQGSHEKLFF.

Only a few counts were recorded for this clonotype. This sequence joins TRBV12-3 or TRBV12-4 and TRBJ2-1; tentative D call: TRBD2 (5 bases). The CDR3 covers 15 residues. V lost 7 bases, J lost 0 bases, and 13 bases lay in between. CDR3: CASIGVGSSYNEQFF. The CDR3 nucleotides are TGTGCCAGCATTGGCGTAGGGAGCTCCTACAATGAGCAGTTCTTC.

This clonotype was found a few times. CDR3 DNA: TGTGCCAGCAGCTCAACCAGAAACACCATATATTTT. This gives the protein CASSSTRNTIYF. J is TRBJ1-3 and V is TRBV7-9; D not resolved. With 4 bases removed from V and 5 bases from J, the gap between germline ends came to 6 bases. Per germline, CDR1 SEHNR and CDR2 FQNEAQ (reference sequence). The CDR3 length is 12 residues.

The chain carries TRBV18 and TRBJ2-3; 7 bases fit TRBD2. The CDR3 consists of 15 residues. Trimming at V came to 3 bases and at J to 1 base, leaving 4 bases not matched to a gene. The germline V gene encodes CDR1 KGHSH and CDR2 LQKENI. The CDR3 sequence: CASSPERGRTDTQYF. DNA of the CDR3: TGTGCCAGCTCACCTGAGCGGGGTCGCACAGATACGCAGTATTTT.

The rearrangement links TRBV20-1 to TRBJ2-7; 8 bases match TRBD2. Trimming removed 3 bases from V and 3 bases from J; junction bases left unmatched: 7. The CDR3 sequence is 14 residues long. Germline values: CDR1 DFQATT, CDR2 SNEGSKA (reference sequence). The chain's CDR3 is CSARATSGLYEQYF. The CDR3, as DNA: TGCAGTGCTAGGGCAACTAGCGGACTCTACGAGCAGTACTTC.

V gene TRBV11-2 combines with J gene TRBJ2-2; D is possibly TRBD1 (5 bases). The CDR3 totals 17 residues. In germline, CDR1 is SGHAT, CDR2 FQNNGV. Deletions cut 4 bases from V and 5 bases from J, with 20 bases between. The CDR3 coding sequence is TGTGCCAGCAGCTGGGTCGTCGGGCTTCAGGGAACCGGGGAGCTGTTTTTT. This codes for CASSWVVGLQGTGELFF.

The rearrangement links TRBV20-1 to TRBJ2-5; 8 nucleotides align to TRBD1. This CDR3 is built from 13 residues. Germline-derived CDR1 and CDR2 are DFQATT and SNEGSKA (reference sequence). The J segment lost 3 bases and the V segment lost 2 bases, leaving 2 bases of the junction unmatched. This chain's CDR3 is CSARRTGKETQYF. DNA of the CDR3: TGCAGTGCTAGAAGGACAGGGAAAGAGACCCAGTACTTC.